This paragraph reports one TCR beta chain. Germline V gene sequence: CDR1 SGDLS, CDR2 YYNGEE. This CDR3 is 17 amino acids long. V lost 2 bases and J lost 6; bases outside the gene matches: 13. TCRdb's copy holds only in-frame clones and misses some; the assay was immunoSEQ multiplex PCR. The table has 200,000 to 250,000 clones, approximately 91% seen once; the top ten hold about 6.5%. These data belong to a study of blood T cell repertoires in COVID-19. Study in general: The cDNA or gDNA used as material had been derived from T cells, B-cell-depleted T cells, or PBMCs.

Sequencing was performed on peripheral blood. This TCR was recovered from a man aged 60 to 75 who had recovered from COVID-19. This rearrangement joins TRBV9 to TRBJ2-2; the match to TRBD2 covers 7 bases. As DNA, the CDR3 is TGTGCCAGCAGCGTTCCCTCAACGGGGGGTTCGGCCGGGGAGCTGTTTTTT. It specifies CASSVPSTGGSAGELFF.